The next 16 T cell receptor beta chains were all read from a single sample in a study of cytomegalovirus exposure and HLA in healthy donors (dated by TCRdb to 2017 to 2019). Library preparation was by the immunoSEQ multiplex PCR assay. This immuneACCESS table, as held by TCRdb, lists in-frame sequences with V and J called but not all clones. Of the missing ones, under half trace to an unresolved V gene in checked studies; the others have no known cause. The sample table records fewer than 400,000 clones; around 90% of these occur just once. The ten largest clones add up to around 0.96% of the sample. What was sequenced was PBMCs. These receptors came from a young man in good health and CMV-seronegative.

As DNA, the CDR3 is TGTGCCAGTAGTACCCCAGGGTTCGGTTCAACTAATGAAAAACTGTTTTTT. This encodes CASSTPGFGSTNEKLFF. This rearrangement joins TRBV19 to TRBJ1-4; TRBD1 is a possible D gene (5 bases). This CDR3 comprises 17 residues. V lost 4 bases and J lost 0, with 15 bases in between. Germline CDR1 reads LNHDA; CDR2 reads SQIVND (reference sequence).

The V and J genes are TRBV4-3 and TRBJ2-7; D not resolved. V lost 0 bases to trimming and J lost 3 bases, with 6 bases between them. Germline values: CDR1 LGHNA, CDR2 YSLEER. The CDR3 covers 13 residues. CDR3 residues: CASSQDLFYEQYF. CDR3 nucleotide sequence: TGCGCCAGCAGCCAAGACCTATTCTACGAGCAGTACTTC.

The DNA for the CDR3 is TGCGCCAGCAGCCTCTCACTGGGGGGCTCTGGGGCCAACGTCCTGACTTTC. It yields the protein CASSLSLGGSGANVLTF. J is TRBJ2-6 and V is TRBV4-3, with a possible D match to TRBD2 (6 bases). Trimming stripped 4 bases from V and 0 bases from J, with 13 bases between. CDR1 is LGHNA, CDR2 YSLEER, per germline. This CDR3 has 17 residues.

This chain connects TRBV6-1 to TRBJ2-1; a possible D gene is TRBD1 (6 bases). Trimming took off 4 bases at V and 5 bases at J, with 24 bases between the two ends. The V gene's germline CDR1 is MNHNS and CDR2 SASEGT. The CDR3 totals 18 residues. CDR3 loop: CASSGGANRVPTHNEQFF. Here the CDR3 DNA reads TGTGCCAGCAGTGGTGGGGCCAACAGGGTCCCCACGCACAATGAGCAGTTCTTC.

V usage is TRBV15 and J usage is TRBJ2-7; 9 bases fit TRBD2. The CDR3 spans 15 residues. The trim removed 3 bases at V and 3 bases at J, leaving 6 bases unmatched. The germline V gene encodes CDR1 LNHNV and CDR2 YYDKDF (reference sequence). CDR3 in amino acids: CATSSDSGGYYEQYF. The CDR3 bases are TGTGCCACCAGCAGTGATAGCGGGGGTTACTACGAGCAGTACTTC.

The DNA for the CDR3 is TGTGCCAGCAGCTTGGTCGGGACAGGGGGCGCGCAGTACTTC. Translation gives CASSLVGTGGAQYF. The chain carries TRBV5-8 and TRBJ2-7; 12 bases are a match to TRBD1. The junction had 4 bases not matched to a gene; V was cut back by 0 bases and J by 9 bases. Germline V gene lookup returns CDR1 SGHTS and CDR2 YDEGEE. The CDR3 extends over 14 amino acids.

The V call is TRBV29-1, the J call TRBJ2-7; 10 nucleotides match TRBD1. The CDR3 totals 15 residues. Germline assignment: CDR1 SQVTM and CDR2 ANQGSEA. V lost 0 bases and J lost 4; bases outside the gene matches: 6. The CDR3 spells CSVEEVGTGVYEQYF. CDR3 nucleotide sequence: TGCAGCGTTGAAGAGGTAGGGACAGGGGTTTACGAGCAGTACTTC.

The rearrangement links TRBV7-7 to TRBJ2-3; 9 bases agree with TRBD2. The trim removed 1 base at V and 5 bases at J, leaving 1 base unmatched. This CDR3 is built from 14 residues. In germline, CDR1 is SSHAT, CDR2 FNYEAQ (reference sequence). The chain's CDR3 is CASSLGGRGDTQYF. The CDR3 DNA reads TGTGCCAGCAGCTTAGGCGGGAGGGGAGATACGCAGTATTTT.

CDR3 DNA sequence: TGCGCCAGCAGCTTTGCAGGGGACCCTACCTACGAGCAGTACTTC. Translating gives CASSFAGDPTYEQYF. The V and J genes are TRBV5-1 and TRBJ2-7; D is possibly TRBD1 (6 bases). The CDR3 extends over 15 amino acids. The V end lost 2 bases, the J end lost 2 bases, and 14 bases lay between the germline ends. Germline CDR1 and CDR2: SGHRS and YFSETQ.

This clone was seen just once. V usage is TRBV19 and J usage is TRBJ2-3; 11 nucleotides match TRBD2. Germline values: CDR1 LNHDA, CDR2 SQIVND (reference sequence). V was clipped by 4 bases and J by 1 base; unmatched bases: 10. The CDR3 is 18 amino acids. The CDR3, as DNA: TGTGCCAGTAGTACGACTAGCGGGGATGTGGTTGGCACAGATACGCAGTATTTT. Amino acid sequence: CASSTTSGDVVGTDTQYF.

The chain is built from TRBV29-1 and TRBJ2-1, with 7 bases aligning to TRBD1. With V trimmed by 6 bases and J by 3 bases, 8 bases remained unmatched. The CDR3 runs 14 residues. CDR1 and CDR2 (germline): SQVTM, ANQGSEA. The CDR3 region is CSVSGTDFYNEQFF. CDR3 coding DNA: TGCAGCGTCTCCGGGACAGACTTCTACAATGAGCAGTTCTTC.

The chain couples TRBV7-2 to TRBJ2-7, with TRBD1 matching over 11 bases. V lost 0 bases to trimming and J lost 3 bases; unmatched junction nucleotides: 7. The CDR3 spans 17 residues. The germline gives CDR1 SGHTA, CDR2 FQGNSA. The CDR3 region is CASSLAPSGTGGYEQYF. The CDR3 region has the DNA TGTGCCAGCAGCTTAGCCCCCTCCGGGACAGGGGGCTACGAGCAGTACTTC.

The chain joins TRBV4-1 to TRBJ1-2; D perhaps matches TRBD1 (5 bases). V gave up 1 base and J gave up 5 bases, with 11 bases separating them. The CDR3 length is 14 residues. Germline assignment: CDR1 MGHRA and CDR2 YSYEKL. The CDR3 bases are TGCGCCAGCAGCCAAGGGGGACTCCGATATGGCTACACCTTC. Translation: CASSQGGLRYGYTF.

The rearrangement joins TRBV6-5 to TRBJ1-2; the D gene is possibly TRBD1 (6 bases). The CDR3 has 12 residues. The germline V gene has CDR1 MNHEY and CDR2 SVGAGI. V dropped 6 bases and J dropped 5 bases, with 10 bases sitting between them. The CDR3 region has the DNA TGTGCCAGCAGCGACAGGATGTATGGCTACACCTTC. It codes for CASSDRMYGYTF.

The chain is built from TRBV7-9 and TRBJ1-1; D might be TRBD1 (6 bases). CDR3 length: 13 residues. Trimming cost V 3 bases and J 5 bases, with 10 bases left between them. Germline V gene data show CDR1 as SEHNR and CDR2 as FQNEAQ (reference sequence). The CDR3 DNA sequence: TGTGCCAGCAGCTTCCGGGACAAGACTGAAGCTTTCTTT. As protein: CASSFRDKTEAFF.

This clone occurred once. This chain connects TRBV6-5 to TRBJ2-3, with 7 bases aligning to TRBD1. V shed 4 bases, J shed 3 bases, and the junction held 7 bases outside the gene matches. CDR3 length: 15 residues. The V gene's germline CDR1 is MNHEY and CDR2 SVGAGI. The CDR3 sequence is CASSSLSGGTDTQYF. As DNA, the CDR3 is TGTGCCAGCAGTTCCCTCTCAGGGGGAACAGATACGCAGTATTTT.